The 22 T cell receptor beta chains given below trace back to one sample, sequenced in a study of cytomegalovirus exposure and HLA in healthy donors. The PCR ran on 60 Vbeta and 13 Jbeta primers. Some clones are missing from TCRdb's copy, which holds only in-frame ones; the method was immunoSEQ multiplex PCR. In the table there are approximately 100,000 clones, approximately 80% of which are singletons. Material for sequencing was PBMCs. The receptors were sampled from a man aged 18 to 30 in good health and CMV-seronegative.

The rearrangement links TRBV4-2 to TRBJ2-5; D may be TRBD2 (6 bases). CDR1 is LGHNA and CDR2 is YNFKEQ in the germline V gene. There are 14 residues in the CDR3. V was clipped by 0 bases and J by 5 bases, with 10 bases between them. The CDR3 is CASSQDPREETQYF. DNA of the CDR3: TGTGCCAGCAGCCAAGATCCACGGGAGGAGACCCAGTACTTC.

This sequence joins TRBV12-5 and TRBJ2-3; 12 nucleotides line up with TRBD2. The junction had 14 bases not matched to a gene; V was cut back by 4 bases and J by 3 bases. The CDR3 totals 19 residues. Germline V gives CDR1 LGHNT, CDR2 FRNRAP. The CDR3 DNA reads TGTGCTAGTGGTTCCTCTAGCGGGGGGGCCGGTCTAAGAACAGATACGCAGTATTTT. This translates into CASGSSSGGAGLRTDTQYF.

The chain couples TRBV4-1 to TRBJ2-6; no reliable D call. The CDR3 extends over 20 amino acids. V was trimmed by 0 bases and J by 0 bases, leaving 18 bases between them. Germline CDR1 MGHRA, CDR2 YSYEKL. Here the CDR3 DNA reads TGCGCCAGCAGCCAAGATCGGGTCAGAGAAACGACCTCTGGGGCCAACGTCCTGACTTTC. This translates into CASSQDRVRETTSGANVLTF.

The chain joins TRBV18 to TRBJ2-1, with a tentative D call TRBD1 (6 bases). Germline V gives CDR1 KGHSH, CDR2 LQKENI. V shed 1 base and J shed 3 bases, with 22 bases lying between them. This CDR3 spans 19 amino acids. CDR3 in DNA: TGTGCCAGCTCACCACTTTTAACAGGGACCACGATGGGCTACAATGAGCAGTTCTTC. This translates into CASSPLLTGTTMGYNEQFF.

This clone has a handful of counts. V is TRBV6-1 and J is TRBJ1-1; TRBD1 is a possible D gene (5 bases). Germline assignment: CDR1 MNHNS and CDR2 SASEGT. V lost 7 bases and J lost 8, with 8 bases in between. CDR3 length: 10 amino acids. The CDR3 region has the DNA TGTGCCAGCATCAAGGGGGAAGCTTTCTTT. Its translation: CASIKGEAFF.

This clone was counted once. V and J are TRBV4-2 and TRBJ1-5; 7 positions agree with TRBD1. Germline V gene data show CDR1 as LGHNA and CDR2 as YNFKEQ. The V and J ends lost 1 base and 7 bases, in that order; junction bases with no gene match: 4. This CDR3 region has 14 residues. CDR3 coding DNA: TGTGCCAGCAGCCAAGTGGAGGGGGCCCAGCCCCAGCATTTT. Amino acid sequence: CASSQVEGAQPQHF.

The sample holds a few counts of this clone. The genes are TRBV5-1 and TRBJ2-7, with unresolved D. The CDR3 spans 14 residues. Germline V CDR1 and CDR2: SGHRS, YFSETQ. Trimming pared 5 bases from V and 2 bases from J, leaving 14 bases between. CDR3 coding DNA: TGCGCCAGCAGGTTAGTACAGTCGCCCTACGAGCAGTACTTC. This gives the protein CASRLVQSPYEQYF.

The V call is TRBV5-1, the J call TRBJ2-3, with 8 positions matching TRBD2. Germline V gives CDR1 SGHRS, CDR2 YFSETQ. With V trimmed by 2 bases and J by 5 bases, 10 bases remained unmatched. The CDR3 runs 16 residues. The CDR3 here is CASSLSSGFKGDTQYF. CDR3 sequence (DNA): TGCGCCAGCAGCTTATCTAGCGGGTTTAAAGGAGATACGCAGTATTTT.

This chain uses TRBV15 with TRBJ2-4; 12 nucleotides line up with TRBD2. The V and J ends lost 0 bases and 2 bases, in that order; junction bases with no gene match: 2. The CDR3 has 17 residues. CDR1 and CDR2 (germline): LNHNV, YYDKDF (reference sequence). In DNA form, the CDR3 reads TGTGCCACCAGCAGAGACCTAGCGGGGGGGACCAAAAACATTCAGTACTTC. As protein: CATSRDLAGGTKNIQYF.

This chain connects TRBV19 to TRBJ2-1, with TRBD2 as a possible D gene (5 bases). CDR1 LNHDA and CDR2 SQIVND come from the germline V gene (reference sequence). This CDR3 spans 12 amino acids. Trimming removed 6 bases from V and 10 bases from J, with 13 bases in between. The DNA of the CDR3 is TGTGCCAGTAGCGATGGAGGCTGGGAGCAGTTCTTC. Its translation is CASSDGGWEQFF.

The chain couples TRBV5-1 to TRBJ2-2; D is possibly TRBD1 (5 bases). There are 13 residues in the CDR3. The germline CDR1 and CDR2 sequences are SGHRS and YFSETQ. The V end was cut by 2 bases, the J end by 5 bases, with 7 bases between. CDR3 protein: CASSFTGTGELFF. Here the CDR3 DNA reads TGCGCCAGCAGCTTTACAGGTACCGGGGAGCTGTTTTTT.

The rearrangement links TRBV6-5 to TRBJ2-1; the match to TRBD1 covers 7 bases. The J segment lost 0 bases and the V segment lost 7 bases, leaving 6 bases of the junction unmatched. CDR3 size: 15 residues. Germline V gene sequence: CDR1 MNHEY, CDR2 SVGAGI. CDR3 DNA: TGTGCCAGCACCCCGGGACAGTTCTCCTACAATGAGCAGTTCTTC. It yields the protein CASTPGQFSYNEQFF.

The rearrangement links TRBV2 to TRBJ2-6; D is possibly TRBD1 (6 bases). V was shortened by 1 base and J by 0 bases, with 19 bases between the two germline ends. CDR3 size: 20 residues. Germline CDR1 is SNHLY and CDR2 is FYNNEI. DNA of the CDR3: TGTGCCAGCAGTGAAGGGCGGCTAGGACAGATTTCCTCTGGGGCCAACGTCCTGACTTTC. Translating gives CASSEGRLGQISSGANVLTF.

The chain couples TRBV9 to TRBJ2-1; 10 nucleotides match TRBD1. V shed 3 bases, J shed 4 bases, and the junction held 7 bases outside the gene matches. The V gene's germline CDR1 is SGDLS and CDR2 YYNGEE. This CDR3 region has 16 residues. CDR3 sequence: CASSEGRDRGYNEQFF. In DNA form, the CDR3 reads TGTGCCAGCAGCGAGGGCCGGGACAGGGGATACAATGAGCAGTTCTTC.

The chain employs TRBV5-4 and TRBJ1-5; 8 bases agree with TRBD1. Germline V gene lookup returns CDR1 SGHNT and CDR2 YYREEE (reference sequence). The V and J ends lost 0 bases and 1 base, in that order; junction bases with no gene match: 6. This CDR3 contains 17 residues. Written as DNA, the CDR3 is TGTGCCAGCAGCTTGGGGACAGGGCGCGGGAGCAATCAGCCCCAGCATTTT. Its protein is CASSLGTGRGSNQPQHF.

This chain uses TRBV19 with TRBJ2-1; D is ambiguous. The CDR3 spans 11 residues. V lost 8 bases and J lost 4, with 6 bases in between. Germline V CDR1 and CDR2: LNHDA, SQIVND (reference sequence). CDR3 protein: CASRWYNEQFF. The CDR3 nucleotides read TGTGCCAGTCGGTGGTACAATGAGCAGTTCTTC.

This chain joins TRBV19 and TRBJ1-6; 9 bases line up with TRBD1. V lost 6 bases and J lost 8; bases outside the gene matches: 5. The CDR3 loop spans 14 amino acids. Germline V lookup: CDR1 LNHDA, CDR2 SQIVND (reference sequence). The CDR3 is CASRYRGLDSPLHF. CDR3 bases: TGTGCCAGTAGATACAGGGGGCTGGATTCACCCCTCCACTTT.

The DNA of the CDR3 is TGTGCCAGCAGTAAGGCGGTTGAGGCCTACGAGCAGTACTTC. It yields the protein CASSKAVEAYEQYF. This rearrangement joins TRBV2 to TRBJ2-7; no firm D call. Trimming took 5 bases from V and 2 from J, leaving 13 bases between them. The germline V gene has CDR1 SNHLY and CDR2 FYNNEI. This CDR3 has 14 amino acids.

This sequence joins TRBV7-9 and TRBJ1-1; D is unresolved. CDR1 is SEHNR, CDR2 FQNEAQ, per germline (reference sequence). CDR3 size: 15 residues. V was trimmed by 5 bases and J by 1 base, leaving 14 bases between them. CDR3 coding DNA: TGTGCCAGCAGCCGTTGGGGAGGGAGGAACACTGAAGCTTTCTTT. Translation gives CASSRWGGRNTEAFF. Using reference TRBV7-9 and TRBJ1-1 for the parts outside the CDR3, the full variable domain is DTGVSQNPRHKITKRGQNVTFRCDPISEHNRLYWYRQTLGQGPEFLTYFQNEAQLEKSRLLSDRFSAERPKGSFSTLEIQRTEQGDSAMYLCASSRWGGRNTEAFFGQGTRLTVV.

The rearrangement links TRBV11-2 to TRBJ1-1; D uncertain. This CDR3 comprises 13 residues. Looked up from germline, CDR1 is SGHAT and CDR2 is FQNNGV. V lost 0 bases and J 3 bases, leaving 5 bases between the germline ends. CDR3 residues: CASSLDQDTEAFF. The CDR3 DNA reads as TGTGCCAGCAGCTTAGATCAGGACACTGAAGCTTTCTTT.

V is TRBV6-6 and J is TRBJ2-6; no reliable D call. The length of the CDR3 is 15 residues. Germline loops: CDR1 MNHNY, CDR2 SVGAGI (reference sequence). V was clipped by 0 bases and J by 0 bases, with 3 bases between them. In nucleotides, the CDR3 is TGTGCCAGCAGTTACTCGGCCTCTGGGGCCAACGTCCTGACTTTC. Translating gives CASSYSASGANVLTF.

This sequence joins TRBV27 and TRBJ1-6; 7 nucleotides match TRBD1. The CDR3 covers 18 residues. The ends lost 5 bases at V and 1 base at J; junction bases unmatched: 11. CDR1 and CDR2 from the germline V gene are MNHEY and SMNVEV (reference sequence). The DNA of the CDR3 is TGTGCCAGCAGTCTTCTGGGCAGGGGGAGTTCCTATAATTCACCCCTCCACTTT. Its translation: CASSLLGRGSSYNSPLHF.